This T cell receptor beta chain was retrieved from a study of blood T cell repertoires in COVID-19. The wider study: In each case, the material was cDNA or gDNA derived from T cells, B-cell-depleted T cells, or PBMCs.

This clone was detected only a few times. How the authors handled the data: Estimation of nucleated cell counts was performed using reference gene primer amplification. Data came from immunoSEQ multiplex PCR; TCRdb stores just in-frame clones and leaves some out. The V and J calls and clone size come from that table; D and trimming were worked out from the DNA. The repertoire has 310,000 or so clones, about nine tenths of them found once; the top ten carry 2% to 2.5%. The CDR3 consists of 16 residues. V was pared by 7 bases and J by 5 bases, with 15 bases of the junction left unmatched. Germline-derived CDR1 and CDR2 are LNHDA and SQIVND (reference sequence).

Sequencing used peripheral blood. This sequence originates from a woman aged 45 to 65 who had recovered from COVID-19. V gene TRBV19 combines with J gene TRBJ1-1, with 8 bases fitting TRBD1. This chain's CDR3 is CASTASPDRGGTEAFF. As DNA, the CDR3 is TGTGCCAGTACCGCAAGCCCTGACAGGGGAGGGACTGAAGCTTTCTTT.